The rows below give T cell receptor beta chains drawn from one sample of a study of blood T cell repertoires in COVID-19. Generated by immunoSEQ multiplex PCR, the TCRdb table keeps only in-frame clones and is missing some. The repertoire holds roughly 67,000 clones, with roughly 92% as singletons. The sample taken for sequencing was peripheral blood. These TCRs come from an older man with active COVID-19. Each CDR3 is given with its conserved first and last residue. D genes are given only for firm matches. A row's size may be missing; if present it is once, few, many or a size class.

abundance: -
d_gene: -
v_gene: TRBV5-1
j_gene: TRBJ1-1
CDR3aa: CASSLPNTEAFF
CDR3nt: TGCGCCAGCAGCCTACCGAACACTGAAGCTTTCTTT

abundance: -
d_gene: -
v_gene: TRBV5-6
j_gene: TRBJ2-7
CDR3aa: CASSLGTMAFYEQYF
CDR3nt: TGTGCCAGCAGCTTGGGTACAATGGCCTTTTACGAGCAGTACTTC

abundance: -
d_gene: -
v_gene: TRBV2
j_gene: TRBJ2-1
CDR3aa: CATARGGLEQFF
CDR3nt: TGTGCCACAGCAAGGGGGGGACTTGAGCAGTTCTTC

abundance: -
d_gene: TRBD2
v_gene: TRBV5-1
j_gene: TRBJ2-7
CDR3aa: CASSTLPSGDYEQYF
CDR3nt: TGCGCCAGCAGCACCCTCCCTAGCGGGGATTACGAGCAGTACTTC

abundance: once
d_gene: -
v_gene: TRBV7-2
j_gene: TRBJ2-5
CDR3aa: CASSPRGTLQETQYF
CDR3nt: TGTGCCAGCAGTCCAAGGGGGACCCTCCAAGAGACCCAGTACTTC

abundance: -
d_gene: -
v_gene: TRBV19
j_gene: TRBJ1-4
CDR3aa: CASKQGEENEKLFF
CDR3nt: TGTGCCAGTAAACAGGGCGAAGAAAATGAAAAACTGTTTTTT

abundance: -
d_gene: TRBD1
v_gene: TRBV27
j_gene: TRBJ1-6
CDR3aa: CASSRGTGQGSPLHF
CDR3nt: TGTGCCAGCAGTCGGGGGACAGGGCAGGGTTCACCCCTCCACTTT

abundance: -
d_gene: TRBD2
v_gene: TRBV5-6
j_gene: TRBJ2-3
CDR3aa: CASSLGLAGGSDTQYF
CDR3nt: TGTGCCAGCAGCTTGGGGCTAGCGGGGGGTTCAGATACGCAGTATTTT

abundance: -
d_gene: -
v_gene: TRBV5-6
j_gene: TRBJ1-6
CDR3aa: CASSLALGSGSPLHF
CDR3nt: TGTGCCAGCAGCTTGGCTCTCGGGTCTGGTTCACCCCTCCACTTT

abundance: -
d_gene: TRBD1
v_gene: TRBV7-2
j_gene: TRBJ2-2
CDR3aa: CASSKTGTGGSGELFF
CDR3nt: TGTGCCAGCAGCAAAACCGGGACAGGGGGTTCCGGGGAGCTGTTTTTT

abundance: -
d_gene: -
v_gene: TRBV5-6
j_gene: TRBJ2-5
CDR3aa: CASSSLDRGETQYF
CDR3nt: TGTGCCAGCAGCTCCTTGGACCGGGGGGAGACCCAGTACTTC

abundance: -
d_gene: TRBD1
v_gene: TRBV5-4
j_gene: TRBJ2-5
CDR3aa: CASSLDREETQYF
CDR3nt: TGTGCCAGCAGCCTCGACAGGGAAGAGACCCAGTACTTC

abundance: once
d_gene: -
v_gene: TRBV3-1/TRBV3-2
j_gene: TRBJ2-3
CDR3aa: CASSQTTTDTQYF
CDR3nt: TGTGCCAGCAGCCAAACCACTACAGATACGCAGTATTTT

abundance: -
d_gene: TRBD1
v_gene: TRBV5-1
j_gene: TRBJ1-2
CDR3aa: CASSPSARGLYGYTF
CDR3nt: TGCGCCAGCAGCCCCTCGGCCAGGGGGCTCTATGGCTACACCTTC

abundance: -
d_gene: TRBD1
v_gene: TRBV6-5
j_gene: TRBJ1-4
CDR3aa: CASNQLTGGGEKLFF
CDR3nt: TGTGCCAGCAATCAACTGACAGGGGGCGGTGAAAAACTGTTTTTT

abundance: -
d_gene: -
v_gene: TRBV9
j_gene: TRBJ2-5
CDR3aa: CASSVGGGAETQYF
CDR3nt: TGTGCCAGCAGCGTAGGGGGGGGCGCAGAGACCCAGTACTTC

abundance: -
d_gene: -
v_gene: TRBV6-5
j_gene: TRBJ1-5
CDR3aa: CASNGQGSGNQPQHF
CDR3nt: TGTGCCAGCAACGGGCAGGGGAGCGGCAATCAGCCCCAGCATTTT

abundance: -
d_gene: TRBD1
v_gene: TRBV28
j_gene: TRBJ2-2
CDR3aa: CASSEPGQVTGELFF
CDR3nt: TGTGCCAGCAGTGAACCGGGACAGGTCACCGGGGAGCTGTTTTTT

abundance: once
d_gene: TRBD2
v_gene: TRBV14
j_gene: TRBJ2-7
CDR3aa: CASSQDRGKRGGYYEQYF
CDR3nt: TGTGCCAGCAGCCAAGATAGGGGCAAGCGGGGGGGATACTACGAGCAGTACTTC

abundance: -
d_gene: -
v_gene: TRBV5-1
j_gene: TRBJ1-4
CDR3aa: CASSPAGGNEKLFF
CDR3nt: TGCGCCAGCAGCCCAGCCGGGGGTAATGAAAAACTGTTTTTT

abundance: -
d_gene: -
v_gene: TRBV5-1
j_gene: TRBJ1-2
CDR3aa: CASSLNYREGYTF
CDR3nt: TGCGCCAGCAGTCTAAATTACAGGGAAGGCTACACCTTC

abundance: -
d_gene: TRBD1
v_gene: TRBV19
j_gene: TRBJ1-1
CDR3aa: CASSHLPGTGFTEAFF
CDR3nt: TGTGCCAGTAGTCACTTACCCGGGACAGGGTTCACTGAAGCTTTCTTT

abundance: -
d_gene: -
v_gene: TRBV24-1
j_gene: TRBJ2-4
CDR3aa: CATSAGGDTKNIQYF
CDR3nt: TGTGCCACCAGTGCGGGTGGGGACACCAAAAACATTCAGTACTTC

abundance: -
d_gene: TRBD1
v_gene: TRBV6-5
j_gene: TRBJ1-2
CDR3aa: CASLGADRANYGYTF
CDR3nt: TGTGCCAGCCTCGGTGCGGACAGGGCTAACTATGGCTACACCTTC

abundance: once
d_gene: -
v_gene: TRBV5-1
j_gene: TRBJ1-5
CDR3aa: CASSTGTSPQHF
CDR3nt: TGCGCCAGCAGCACCGGGACTTCCCCCCAGCATTTT

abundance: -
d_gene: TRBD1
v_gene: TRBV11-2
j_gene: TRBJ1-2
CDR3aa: CASSLGTGNYGYTF
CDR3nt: TGTGCCAGCAGCTTAGGGACAGGGAACTATGGCTACACCTTC

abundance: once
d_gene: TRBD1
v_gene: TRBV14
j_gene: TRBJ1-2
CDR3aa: CASSQEGRGHYGYTF
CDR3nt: TGTGCCAGCAGCCAAGAGGGCAGGGGGCATTATGGCTACACCTTC

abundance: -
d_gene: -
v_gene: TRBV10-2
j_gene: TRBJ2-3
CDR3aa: CASSESPVSTDTQYF
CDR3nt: TGCGCCAGCAGTGAGTCGCCAGTCTCCACAGATACGCAGTATTTT

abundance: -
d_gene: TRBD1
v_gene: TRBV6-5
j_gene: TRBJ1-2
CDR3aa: CASSYLPGQGAAGYTF
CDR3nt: TGTGCCAGCAGTTACTTGCCCGGACAGGGGGCTGCGGGCTACACCTTC

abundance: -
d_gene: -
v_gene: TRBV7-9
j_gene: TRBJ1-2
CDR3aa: CASSSDRGHATYGYTF
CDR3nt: TGTGCCAGCAGCAGTGATCGAGGACACGCAACCTATGGCTACACCTTC

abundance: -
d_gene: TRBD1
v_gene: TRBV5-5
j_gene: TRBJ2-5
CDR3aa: CASSSWRTGDQETQYF
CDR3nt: TGTGCCAGCAGCTCATGGCGGACAGGGGACCAAGAGACCCAGTACTTC

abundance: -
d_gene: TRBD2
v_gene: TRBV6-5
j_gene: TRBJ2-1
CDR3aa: CASKSPGGHEQFF
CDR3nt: TGTGCCAGCAAATCCCCGGGGGGGCATGAGCAGTTCTTC

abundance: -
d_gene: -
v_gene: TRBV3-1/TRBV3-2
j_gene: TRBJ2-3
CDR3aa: CASSQVVEAQYF
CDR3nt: TGTGCCAGCAGCCAAGTCGTAGAGGCGCAGTATTTT

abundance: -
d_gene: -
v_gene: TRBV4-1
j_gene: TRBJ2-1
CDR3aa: CASSLNGGNLYNEQFF
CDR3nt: TGCGCCAGCAGCCTAAACGGCGGTAACCTCTACAATGAGCAGTTCTTC

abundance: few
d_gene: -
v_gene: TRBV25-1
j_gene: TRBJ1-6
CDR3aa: CASRETGRVNSPLHF
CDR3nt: TGTGCCAGCAGGGAAACAGGGCGTGTTAATTCACCCCTCCACTTT

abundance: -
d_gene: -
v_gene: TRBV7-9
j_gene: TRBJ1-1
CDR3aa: CASSLRAEAFF
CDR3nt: TGTGCCAGCAGCTTACGGGCTGAAGCTTTCTTT

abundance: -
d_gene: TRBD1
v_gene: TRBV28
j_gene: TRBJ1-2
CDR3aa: CASRPAGQGNNYGYTF
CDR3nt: TGTGCCAGCAGGCCTGCGGGACAGGGTAATAACTATGGCTACACCTTC

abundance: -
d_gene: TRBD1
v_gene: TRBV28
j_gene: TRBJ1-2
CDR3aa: CASSLSDRGSYGYTF
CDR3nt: TGTGCCAGCAGTTTATCCGACAGGGGTAGCTATGGCTACACCTTC

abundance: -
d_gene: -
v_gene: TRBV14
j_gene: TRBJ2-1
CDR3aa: CASSPISEGSYNEQFF
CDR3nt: TGTGCCAGCAGCCCGATATCGGAGGGCTCCTACAATGAGCAGTTCTTC

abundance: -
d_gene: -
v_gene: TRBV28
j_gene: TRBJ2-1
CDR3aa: CASGAYNEQFF
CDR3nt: TGTGCCAGCGGAGCATACAATGAGCAGTTCTTC

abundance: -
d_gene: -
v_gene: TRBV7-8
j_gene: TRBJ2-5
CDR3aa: CASSLISNFERTSRRDQYF
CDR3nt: TGTGCCAGCAGCTTAATTTCAAACTTTGAACGGACGTCACGGAGGGACCAGTACTTC

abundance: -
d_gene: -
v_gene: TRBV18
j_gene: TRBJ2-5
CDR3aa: CASSPGVQETQYF
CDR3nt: TGTGCCAGCTCACCCGGAGTCCAAGAGACCCAGTACTTC

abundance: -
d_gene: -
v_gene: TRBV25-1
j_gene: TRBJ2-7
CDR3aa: CASSQGLYEQYF
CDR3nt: TGTGCCTCCAGCCAGGGGTTATACGAGCAGTACTTC

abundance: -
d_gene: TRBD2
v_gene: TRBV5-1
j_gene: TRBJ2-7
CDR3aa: CASSPGGGRGNEQYF
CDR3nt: TGCGCCAGCAGCCCCGGCGGGGGGCGCGGTAACGAGCAGTACTTC

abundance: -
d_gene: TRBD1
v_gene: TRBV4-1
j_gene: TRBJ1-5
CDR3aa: CASSQTGTGSSSQPQHF
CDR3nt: TGCGCCAGCAGCCAAACGGGGACAGGGAGTAGTAGTCAGCCCCAGCATTTT

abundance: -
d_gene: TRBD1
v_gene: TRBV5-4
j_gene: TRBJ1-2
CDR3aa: CASSSSGTGINYGYTF
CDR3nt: TGTGCCAGCAGCTCCTCCGGGACAGGGATTAACTATGGCTACACCTTC